A selection of T cell receptor beta chains follows, all from one sample in a study of Graves' ophthalmopathy and Graves' hyperthyroidism. TCRdb ran MiXCR on the multiplex PCR reads and lists one entry per CDR3 protein. Of roughly 400,000 distinct CDR3 sequences listed, about 16% are singletons. Source material: peripheral blood. The source is a woman under 30 with Graves' ophthalmopathy. CDR3s include the opening cysteine and the closing phenylalanine or tryptophan. Each record gives: V gene, J gene, clone size, D gene, CDR3 protein, CDR3 DNA. D genes are given only for firm matches. For some rows the clone size is stated as once, few or many, or as a class when expanded; others skip it.

>TRBV18|TRBJ2-7|-|-
CASSPLGRPEQYF
TGTGCCAGCTCACCCCTGGGACGCCCCGAGCAGTACTTC
>TRBV28|TRBJ2-5|many|-
CASSLWAPGSKETQYF
TGTGCCAGCAGTTTGTGGGCCCCTGGGTCCAAAGAGACCCAGTACTTC
>TRBV30|TRBJ2-7|many|-
CAWSVNRESSYEQYF
TGTGCCTGGAGTGTAAACAGGGAGAGCTCCTACGAGCAGTACTTC
>TRBV27|TRBJ1-6|many|-
CASSLRDINSPLHF
TGTGCCAGCAGTTTACGGGACATTAATTCACCCCTCCACTTT
>TRBV28|TRBJ2-7|many|-
CASSLAPLDYEQYF
TGTGCCAGCAGTTTGGCCCCCTTGGACTACGAGCAGTACTTC
>TRBV11-2|TRBJ1-5|many|-
CASSLIRGSNQPQHF
TGTGCCAGCAGCTTAATCCGCGGTAGCAATCAGCCCCAGCATTTT
>TRBV4-2|TRBJ2-2|many|TRBD2
CASSQDASGMTGELFF
TGTGCCAGCAGCCAAGACGCTAGCGGGATGACCGGGGAGCTGTTTTTT
>TRBV15|TRBJ2-5|many|-
CAASRVGGRQETQYF
TGTGCCGCCAGCAGAGTAGGGGGACGGCAAGAGACCCAGTACTTC
>TRBV6-1|TRBJ2-2|many|-
CASSPPLNWAGELFF
TGTGCCAGCAGTCCACCACTAAATTGGGCCGGGGAGCTGTTTTTT
>TRBV7-8|TRBJ1-2|many|TRBD1
CASSLGGQGYGYTF
TGTGCCAGCAGCTTAGGGGGACAGGGCTATGGCTACACCTTC
>TRBV28|TRBJ2-5|many|-
CASSLEVGQETQYF
TGTGCCAGCAGTTTGGAAGTAGGCCAAGAGACCCAGTACTTC
>TRBV28|TRBJ1-2|many|TRBD1
CASINLSRGLGYGYTF
TGTGCCAGCATCAATCTTTCCAGGGGGTTAGGGTATGGCTACACCTTC
>TRBV28|TRBJ1-5|many|-
CASSLEGPGGNQPQHF
TGTGCCAGCAGTTTGGAAGGGCCCGGGGGCAATCAGCCCCAGCATTTT
>TRBV30|TRBJ1-1|many|-
CAWRVSGNTEAFF
TGTGCCTGGCGAGTCAGCGGGAACACTGAAGCTTTCTTT
>TRBV28|TRBJ1-2|many|-
CASSPGGGWGYTF
TGTGCCAGCAGCCCCGGTGGAGGGTGGGGCTACACCTTC
>TRBV12-3/TRBV12-4|TRBJ2-7|many|-
CASSFSGGLYEQYF
TGTGCCAGCAGTTTTAGTGGGGGGCTCTACGAGCAGTACTTC
>TRBV6-1|TRBJ2-2|many|TRBD2
CASTGGVSPTGELFF
TGTGCCAGCACGGGGGGAGTATCGCCTACCGGGGAGCTGTTTTTT
>TRBV28|TRBJ2-5|many|-
CASSLISFGRAQETQYF
TGTGCCAGCAGTTTAATCTCTTTTGGCCGAGCCCAAGAGACCCAGTACTTC
>TRBV20-1|TRBJ2-7|many|TRBD2
CSARDLRGSTYEQYF
TGCAGTGCTAGGGACCTGCGGGGGTCTACCTACGAGCAGTACTTC
>TRBV7-2|TRBJ2-7|-|TRBD2
CASSFSSGSQYEQYF
TGTGCCAGCAGCTTCTCTAGCGGGAGCCAGTACGAGCAGTACTTC
>TRBV6-5|TRBJ2-7|many|-
CASSYRSSYEQYF
TGTGCCAGCAGCTACAGGAGCTCCTACGAGCAGTACTTC
>TRBV28|TRBJ1-5|-|-
CASSWGHGNQPQHF
TGTGCCAGCAGTTGGGGACACGGCAATCAGCCCCAGCATTTT